This T cell receptor beta chain was sequenced for a study of cytomegalovirus exposure and HLA in healthy donors. 13 Jbeta primers and 60 Vbeta primers were used for the PCR. Here immunoSEQ multiplex PCR was the method, and the copy in TCRdb shows in-frame clones only, minus some. The sample holds about 190,000 clones, around 79% seen once. V was clipped by 0 bases and J by 0 bases; unmatched bases: 9. CDR3 length: 18 amino acids. Per the germline V gene, CDR1 is SGDLS and CDR2 is YYNGEE. Study conclusions and caveats: Later findings reportedly placed an Asian-associated ancestry cluster below the roughly 700-donor mean for N-insertions. Presence/absence analyses assumed roughly uniform sequencing depth across donors. Being indistinguishable, some V segments were excluded, TRBV6-2 and TRBV6-3 among them. According to a later analysis, most TCR beta chains associated with CMV appeared HLA-restricted.

With respect to this clone: Its antigen is unidentified.

Sequences were obtained from PBMCs. The TCR was taken from a woman aged 45-60 years in good health and CMV-seronegative. The V gene is TRBV9, the J gene TRBJ1-2; 9 bases fit TRBD1. CDR3 in amino acids: CASSVGGTGKAANYGYTF. CDR3 DNA sequence: TGTGCCAGCAGCGTAGGGGGGACAGGGAAAGCAGCTAACTATGGCTACACCTTC.